This TCR beta chain was identified during a study of T cell repertoires in cytomegalovirus infection. Study-level results: Carriage of CMV together with the relevant HLA was identifiable through cumulative public TCR beta family frequency. CMV-specific TCR beta clonotypes restricted by HLA-C dominated the ex vivo response.

The sample holds a few counts of this clonotype. Its antigen remains unknown. CDR1 and CDR2 from the germline V gene are LNHDA and SQIVND (reference sequence). There are 15 residues in the CDR3. With 4 bases removed from V and 3 bases from J, the gap between germline ends came to 14 bases. TCRdb re-derived calls from the reads in MiXCR, one entry per CDR3 protein. The sample includes fewer than 250,000 distinct CDR3 sequences, over 9% of them seen just once. Sequencing was done on a sample of PBMCs. This TCR was recovered from a human donor in good health (CMV status not recorded). Some clones in this sample may be carry-over from other donors' samples. The V and J genes are TRBV19 and TRBJ2-3; D is undetermined. CDR3 protein: CASSKQTPGTDTQYF. For the CDR3, the DNA is TGTGCCAGTAGTAAACAGACGCCTGGGACAGATACGCAGTATTTT.